Sequencing of this TCR beta chain was carried out in a study of blood T cell repertoires in COVID-19. Study in general: There were acute and convalescent COVID-19 samples, and they came from the United States, Italy and Spain.

Authors' data handling: Amplification with reference gene primers provided the estimates of nucleated cell counts. The table came from immunoSEQ multiplex PCR; TCRdb's copy has only in-frame clones and leaves some out. V and J calls and clone size are those listed in that table; D and trimming were worked out from the DNA. Among more than 85,000 clones, about 90% were seen once, and the ten largest hold 4% to 5.5%. The CDR3 is made up of 14 amino acids. Germline V gene lookup returns CDR1 MDHEN and CDR2 SYDVKM. With 4 bases clipped from V and 2 bases from J, the junction kept 4 bases outside the gene matches.

The sequenced material came from peripheral blood. This receptor was taken from a man between 65 and 80 years old with acute or convalescent COVID-19. This chain joins TRBV28 and TRBJ2-7; 8 bases match TRBD1. CDR3 DNA sequence: TGTGCCAGCAGTTCAAGGACAGGGACCTACGAGCAGTACGTC. The encoded protein is CASSSRTGTYEQYV.